These T cell receptor beta chains were read from a single sample in a study of blood T cell repertoires in COVID-19. TCRdb's table, derived via immunoSEQ multiplex PCR, lists solely in-frame clones and lacks some. The repertoire holds about 87,000 clones, with approximately 82% as singletons. Sequenced sample: peripheral blood. All receptors derive from a woman between 65 and 79 years old with acute or convalescent COVID-19. The CDR3 runs from the conserved cysteine through the conserved F or W. The D gene is left open where the match is weak. For some rows the clone size is stated as once, few or many, or as a class when expanded; others skip it.

TRBV2	-	-	TRBJ2-1	CASSRSRGPNEQFF	TGTGCCAGCAGTCGGTCACGAGGGCCCAATGAGCAGTTCTTC
TRBV2	once	TRBD1	TRBJ1-1	CASRYRGNTEAFF	TGTGCCAGCAGGTACAGGGGGAACACTGAAGCTTTCTTT
TRBV19	-	-	TRBJ1-1	CASKLWGSDTEAFF	TGTGCCAGTAAGCTTTGGGGTAGCGACACTGAAGCTTTCTTT
TRBV7-3	-	-	TRBJ1-2	CAIGTSNYGYTF	TGTGCCATCGGGACATCTAACTATGGCTACACCTTC
TRBV29-1	-	TRBD1	TRBJ2-2	CSVTGQGAGTGELFF	TGCAGCGTTACTGGACAGGGGGCCGGCACCGGGGAGCTGTTTTTT
TRBV7-3	-	-	TRBJ2-7	CASSFRTAGREQYF	TGTGCCAGCAGCTTCAGGACAGCGGGGAGGGAGCAGTACTTC
TRBV30	few	TRBD1	TRBJ1-2	CAWSTGANYGYTF	TGTGCCTGGAGTACAGGGGCTAACTATGGCTACACCTTC
TRBV7-9	few	-	TRBJ2-1	CASSLAPGLDKDEQFF	TGTGCCAGCAGCTTAGCGCCAGGACTGGATAAGGATGAGCAGTTCTTC
TRBV11-2	-	TRBD1	TRBJ2-2	CASSFTTGIATGELFF	TGTGCCAGCAGCTTTACGACAGGGATAGCCACCGGGGAGCTGTTTTTT
TRBV2	-	-	TRBJ1-4	CASSLRQSNEKLFF	TGTGCCAGCAGCCTCAGACAGTCTAATGAAAAACTGTTTTTT
TRBV10-3	-	TRBD1	TRBJ1-2	CAISESPGQGGYGYTF	TGTGCCATCAGTGAGTCGCCGGGACAGGGAGGCTATGGCTACACCTTC
TRBV2	-	-	TRBJ2-1	CASSETQSLNEQFF	TGTGCCAGCAGTGAAACGCAATCCCTAAATGAGCAGTTCTTC
TRBV19	-	-	TRBJ1-2	CASSPRDPGQYGYTF	TGTGCCAGTAGTCCTCGGGATCCGGGTCAGTATGGCTACACCTTC
TRBV19	-	TRBD1	TRBJ1-4	CASSIDARDRGNEKLFF	TGTGCCAGTAGTATAGATGCCCGGGACAGGGGAAATGAAAAACTGTTTTTT
TRBV6-5	-	-	TRBJ1-2	CASSQGAGGYTF	TGTGCCAGCAGCCAGGGAGCGGGGGGCTACACCTTC
TRBV19	-	-	TRBJ1-5	CASSMAGVGQPQHF	TGTGCCAGTAGTATGGCAGGGGTCGGGCAGCCCCAGCATTTT
TRBV24-1	-	-	TRBJ2-3	CATSDAPGLSSGDTQYF	TGTGCCACCAGTGACGCCCCGGGACTCTCCAGCGGAGATACGCAGTATTTT